The rows below give T cell receptor beta chains drawn from one sample of a study of T cells in Graves' hyperthyroidism and ophthalmopathy. MiXCR, applied by TCRdb to the multiplex PCR reads, yields one record per CDR3 protein. The table lists about 600,000 distinct CDR3 sequences, more than 13% of them singletons. The sample taken for sequencing was blood. The source is a woman aged 18-29 years with Graves' ophthalmopathy. The CDR3 runs from the conserved cysteine through the conserved F or W. The D gene is left open where the match is weak. For some rows the clone size is stated as once, few or many, or as a class when expanded; others skip it.

D gene: -
J gene: TRBJ2-7
clone size: -
V gene: TRBV27
CDR3 protein: CASSFFSLAHTYERYF
CDR3 DNA: TGTGCCAGCAGTTTTTTCAGCCTGGCCCATACCTACGAGCGGTACTTC

D gene: -
J gene: TRBJ2-7
clone size: -
V gene: TRBV10-3
CDR3 protein: CAISDPRDRLSSYEQYF
CDR3 DNA: TGTGCCATCAGTGATCCCCGCGACAGGCTGAGCTCCTACGAGCAGTACTTC

D gene: TRBD1
J gene: TRBJ2-7
clone size: many
V gene: TRBV28
CDR3 protein: CASSRQGAVYEQYF
CDR3 DNA: TGTGCCAGCAGTAGACAGGGGGCGGTGTACGAGCAGTACTTC

D gene: TRBD2
J gene: TRBJ2-1
clone size: many
V gene: TRBV9
CDR3 protein: CASSVESGLAYNEQFF
CDR3 DNA: TGTGCCAGCAGCGTAGAGTCCGGACTAGCGTACAATGAGCAGTTCTTC

D gene: -
J gene: TRBJ2-1
clone size: many
V gene: TRBV27
CDR3 protein: CASSLKDGGWNEQFF
CDR3 DNA: TGTGCCAGCAGTTTAAAGGACGGGGGCTGGAATGAGCAGTTCTTC

D gene: -
J gene: TRBJ2-5
clone size: many
V gene: TRBV24-1
CDR3 protein: CATSDWSNEETQYF
CDR3 DNA: TGTGCCACCAGTGATTGGTCGAACGAAGAGACCCAGTACTTC

D gene: -
J gene: TRBJ1-1
clone size: many
V gene: TRBV7-9
CDR3 protein: CASIHGMNTEAFF
CDR3 DNA: TGTGCCAGCATCCATGGGATGAACACTGAAGCTTTCTTT

D gene: TRBD2
J gene: TRBJ2-1
clone size: many
V gene: TRBV28
CDR3 protein: CASSRPGLAVNNEQFF
CDR3 DNA: TGTGCCAGCAGTCGCCCGGGACTAGCGGTGAACAATGAGCAGTTCTTC

D gene: -
J gene: TRBJ1-2
clone size: -
V gene: TRBV12-3/TRBV12-4
CDR3 protein: CASSRGRGYTF
CDR3 DNA: TGTGCCAGCAGTCGGGGGAGGGGCTACACCTTC

D gene: -
J gene: TRBJ2-7
clone size: -
V gene: TRBV6-2/TRBV6-3
CDR3 protein: CASSYRTILYEQYF
CDR3 DNA: TGTGCCAGCAGTTACAGGACTATACTTTACGAGCAGTACTTC

D gene: -
J gene: TRBJ1-1
clone size: few
V gene: TRBV19
CDR3 protein: CASRPTGFNTEAFF
CDR3 DNA: TGTGCCAGTAGACCGACAGGCTTTAACACTGAAGCTTTCTTT

D gene: -
J gene: TRBJ2-7
clone size: many
V gene: TRBV7-8
CDR3 protein: CASSLMGGAYYEQYF
CDR3 DNA: TGTGCCAGCAGCTTAATGGGGGGCGCTTATTACGAGCAGTACTTC

D gene: -
J gene: TRBJ2-1
clone size: -
V gene: TRBV6-2/TRBV6-3
CDR3 protein: CASSYSIRSSYNEQFF
CDR3 DNA: TGTGCCAGCAGTTACTCAATTCGGAGCTCCTACAATGAGCAGTTCTTC

D gene: TRBD1
J gene: TRBJ1-5
clone size: many
V gene: TRBV11-2
CDR3 protein: CASRYLGFRDRGEISNQPQHF
CDR3 DNA: TGTGCCAGCAGATACCTCGGATTTCGGGACAGGGGCGAAATTAGCAATCAGCCCCAGCATTTT

D gene: TRBD2
J gene: TRBJ2-1
clone size: many
V gene: TRBV20-1
CDR3 protein: CSARARSGNVNEQFF
CDR3 DNA: TGCAGTGCTAGAGCTAGAAGCGGGAATGTGAATGAGCAGTTCTTC

D gene: -
J gene: TRBJ2-2
clone size: many
V gene: TRBV28
CDR3 protein: CASSSFLAPHGGGELFF
CDR3 DNA: TGTGCCAGCAGTTCTTTCCTAGCGCCCCATGGAGGAGGGGAGCTGTTTTTT

D gene: -
J gene: TRBJ1-5
clone size: many
V gene: TRBV6-1
CDR3 protein: CASSVGTVHNQPQHF
CDR3 DNA: TGTGCCAGCAGTGTAGGGACGGTACACAATCAGCCCCAGCATTTT

D gene: TRBD2
J gene: TRBJ2-1
clone size: -
V gene: TRBV7-9
CDR3 protein: CASSARTSGNNEQFF
CDR3 DNA: TGTGCCAGCAGCGCCCGGACTAGCGGGAACAATGAGCAGTTCTTC

D gene: -
J gene: TRBJ1-5
clone size: -
V gene: TRBV12-3/TRBV12-4
CDR3 protein: CASSAGQYANQPQHF
CDR3 DNA: TGTGCCAGCAGCGCCGGACAGTATGCCAATCAGCCCCAGCATTTT

D gene: TRBD1
J gene: TRBJ1-1
clone size: many
V gene: TRBV6-1
CDR3 protein: CASSEFFGTGRANTEAFF
CDR3 DNA: TGTGCCAGCAGTGAATTTTTCGGGACAGGGCGAGCGAACACTGAAGCTTTCTTT

D gene: TRBD1
J gene: TRBJ1-1
clone size: many
V gene: TRBV6-1
CDR3 protein: CASSEKYRGTEAFF
CDR3 DNA: TGTGCCAGCAGTGAGAAGTACAGGGGCACTGAAGCTTTCTTT

D gene: -
J gene: TRBJ1-6
clone size: -
V gene: TRBV4-1
CDR3 protein: CASSQDPPGYNSPLHF
CDR3 DNA: TGCGCCAGCAGCCAAGATCCGCCAGGGTATAATTCACCCCTCCACTTT

D gene: -
J gene: TRBJ2-7
clone size: many
V gene: TRBV28
CDR3 protein: CASSLPGLSSYEQYF
CDR3 DNA: TGTGCCAGCAGTTTGCCGGGACTGAGCTCCTACGAGCAGTACTTC

D gene: TRBD2
J gene: TRBJ2-7
clone size: few
V gene: TRBV6-1
CDR3 protein: CACGEREGQYF
CDR3 DNA: TGTGCCTGCGGAGAGCGGGAGGGGCAGTACTTC

D gene: -
J gene: TRBJ2-1
clone size: -
V gene: TRBV14
CDR3 protein: CASSRIFTSGDEQFF
CDR3 DNA: TGTGCCAGCAGCCGAATCTTCACCTCGGGCGATGAGCAGTTCTTC

D gene: -
J gene: TRBJ2-2
clone size: few
V gene: TRBV5-6
CDR3 protein: CASSEGLETGELFF
CDR3 DNA: TGTGCCAGCAGCGAGGGTCTAGAAACCGGGGAGCTGTTTTTT